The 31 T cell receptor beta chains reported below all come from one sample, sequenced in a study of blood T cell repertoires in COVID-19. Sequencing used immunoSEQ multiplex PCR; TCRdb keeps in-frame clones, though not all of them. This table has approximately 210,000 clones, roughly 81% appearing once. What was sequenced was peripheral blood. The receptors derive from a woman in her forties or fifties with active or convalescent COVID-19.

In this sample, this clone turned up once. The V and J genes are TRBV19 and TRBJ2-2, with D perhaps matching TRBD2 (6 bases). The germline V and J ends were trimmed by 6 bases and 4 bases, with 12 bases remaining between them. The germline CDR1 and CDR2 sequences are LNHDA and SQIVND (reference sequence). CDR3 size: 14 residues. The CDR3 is CASSTVGGTGELFF. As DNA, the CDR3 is TGTGCCAGTAGCACCGTGGGAGGCACCGGGGAGCTGTTTTTT.

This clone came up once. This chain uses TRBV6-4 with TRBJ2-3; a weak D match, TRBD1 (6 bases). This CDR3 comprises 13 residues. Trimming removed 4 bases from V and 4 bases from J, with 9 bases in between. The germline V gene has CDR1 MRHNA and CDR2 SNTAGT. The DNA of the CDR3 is TGTGCCAGCAGTGGGACAGAGTCAGATACGCAGTATTTT. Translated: CASSGTESDTQYF.

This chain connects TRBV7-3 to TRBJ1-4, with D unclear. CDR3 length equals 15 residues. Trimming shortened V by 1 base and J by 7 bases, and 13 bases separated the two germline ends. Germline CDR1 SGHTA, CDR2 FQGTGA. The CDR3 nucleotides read TGTGCCAGCAGCTTAAGGGGAGGGATCGGTGAAAAACTGTTTTTT. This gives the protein CASSLRGGIGEKLFF.

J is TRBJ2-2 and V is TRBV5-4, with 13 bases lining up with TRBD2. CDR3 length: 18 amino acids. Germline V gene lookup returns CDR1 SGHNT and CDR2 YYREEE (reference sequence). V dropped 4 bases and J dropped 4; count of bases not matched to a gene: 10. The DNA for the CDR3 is TGTGCCAGCAGCCCTGGGACTAGCGGGACCCGCGGCACCGGGGAGCTGTTTTTT. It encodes CASSPGTSGTRGTGELFF.

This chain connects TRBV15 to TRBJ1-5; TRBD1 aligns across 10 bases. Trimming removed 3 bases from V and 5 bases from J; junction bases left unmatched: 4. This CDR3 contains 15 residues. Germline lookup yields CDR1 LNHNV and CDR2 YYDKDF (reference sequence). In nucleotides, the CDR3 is TGTGCCACCAGCAGTAGACAGGGGGCCGATCAGCCCCAGCATTTT. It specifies CATSSRQGADQPQHF. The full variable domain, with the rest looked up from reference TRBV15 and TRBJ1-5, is DAMVIQNPRYQVTQFGKPVTLSCSQTLNHNVMYWYQQKSSQAPKLLFHYYDKDFNNEADTPDNFQSRRPNTSFCFLDIRSPGLGDTAMYLCATSSRQGADQPQHFGDGTRLSIL.

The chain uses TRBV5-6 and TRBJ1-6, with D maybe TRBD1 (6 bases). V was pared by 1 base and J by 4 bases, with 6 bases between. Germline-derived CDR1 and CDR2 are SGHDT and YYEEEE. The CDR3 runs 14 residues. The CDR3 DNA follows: TGTGCCAGCAGCTTGAGGGGGTATAATTCACCCCTCCACTTT. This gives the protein CASSLRGYNSPLHF.

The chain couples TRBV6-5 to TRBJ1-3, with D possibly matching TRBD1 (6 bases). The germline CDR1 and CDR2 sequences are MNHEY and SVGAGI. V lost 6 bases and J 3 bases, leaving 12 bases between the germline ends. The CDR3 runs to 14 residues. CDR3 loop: CASRDTGHGNTIYF. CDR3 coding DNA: TGTGCCAGCAGGGATACAGGGCATGGAAACACCATATATTTT.

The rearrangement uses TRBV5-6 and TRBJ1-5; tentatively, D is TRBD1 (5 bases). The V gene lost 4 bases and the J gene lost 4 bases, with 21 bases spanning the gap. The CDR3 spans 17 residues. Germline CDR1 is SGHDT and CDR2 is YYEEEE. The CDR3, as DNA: TGTGCCAGCAGCCTGGGGATGGGACTTAGCCGGAATCAGCCCCAGCATTTT. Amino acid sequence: CASSLGMGLSRNQPQHF.

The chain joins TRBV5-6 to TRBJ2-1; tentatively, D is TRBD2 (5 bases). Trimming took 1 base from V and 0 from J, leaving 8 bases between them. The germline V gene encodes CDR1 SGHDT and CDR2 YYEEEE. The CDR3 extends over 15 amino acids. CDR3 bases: TGTGCCAGCAGCTTGTGGCGGGCCTCCTACAATGAGCAGTTCTTC. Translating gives CASSLWRASYNEQFF.

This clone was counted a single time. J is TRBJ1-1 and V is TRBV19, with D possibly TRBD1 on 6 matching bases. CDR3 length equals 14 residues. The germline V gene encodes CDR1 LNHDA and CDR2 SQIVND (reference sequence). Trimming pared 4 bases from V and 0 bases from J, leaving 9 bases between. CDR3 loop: CASSRGGLNTEAFF. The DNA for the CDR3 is TGTGCCAGTAGTAGGGGGGGCTTGAACACTGAAGCTTTCTTT.

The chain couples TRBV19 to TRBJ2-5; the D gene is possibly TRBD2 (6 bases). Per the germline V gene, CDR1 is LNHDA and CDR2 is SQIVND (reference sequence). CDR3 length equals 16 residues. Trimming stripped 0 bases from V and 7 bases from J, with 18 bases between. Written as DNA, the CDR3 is TGTGCCAGTAGTATAGAAGGAGGAGTGCAGGGAGGGACCCAGTACTTC. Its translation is CASSIEGGVQGGTQYF.

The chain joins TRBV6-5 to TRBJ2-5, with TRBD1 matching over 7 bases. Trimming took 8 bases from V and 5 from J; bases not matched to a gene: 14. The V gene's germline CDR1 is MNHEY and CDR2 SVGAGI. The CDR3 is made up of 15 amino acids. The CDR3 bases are TGTGCCAGCCTCTTCGTACAGGGGTCGGGGGAGACCCAGTACTTC. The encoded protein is CASLFVQGSGETQYF.

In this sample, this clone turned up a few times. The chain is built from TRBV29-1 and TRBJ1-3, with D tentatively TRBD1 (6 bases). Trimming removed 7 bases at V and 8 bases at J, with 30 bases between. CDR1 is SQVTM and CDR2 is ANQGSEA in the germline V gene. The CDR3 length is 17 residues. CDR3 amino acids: CSATNQITGTIEDTIYF. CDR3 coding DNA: TGCAGCGCCACGAACCAAATAACCGGGACAATAGAAGACACCATATATTTT.

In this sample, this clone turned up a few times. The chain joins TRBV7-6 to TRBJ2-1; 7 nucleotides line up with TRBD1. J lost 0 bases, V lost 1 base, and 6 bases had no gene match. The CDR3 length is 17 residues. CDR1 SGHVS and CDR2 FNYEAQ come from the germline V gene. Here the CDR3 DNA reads TGTGCCAGCAGCTTAGGAGGACAGGCCAGCTCCTACAATGAGCAGTTCTTC. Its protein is CASSLGGQASSYNEQFF.

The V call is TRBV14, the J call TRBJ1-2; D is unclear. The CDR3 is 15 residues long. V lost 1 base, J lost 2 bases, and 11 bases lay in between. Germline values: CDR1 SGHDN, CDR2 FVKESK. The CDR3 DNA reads TGTGCCAGCAGCCAAGTTTCGCCCAGGAACTATGGCTACACCTTC. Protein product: CASSQVSPRNYGYTF.

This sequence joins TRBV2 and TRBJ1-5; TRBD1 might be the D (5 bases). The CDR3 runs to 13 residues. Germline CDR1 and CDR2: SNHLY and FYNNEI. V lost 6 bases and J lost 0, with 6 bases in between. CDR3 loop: CASSQGSNQPQHF. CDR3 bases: TGTGCCAGCAGCCAGGGTAGCAATCAGCCCCAGCATTTT. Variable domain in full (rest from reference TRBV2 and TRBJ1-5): EPEVTQTPSHQVTQMGQEVILRCVPISNHLYFYWYRQILGQKVEFLVSFYNNEISEKSEIFDDQFSVERPDGSNFTLKIRSTKLEDSAMYFCASSQGSNQPQHFGDGTRLSIL.

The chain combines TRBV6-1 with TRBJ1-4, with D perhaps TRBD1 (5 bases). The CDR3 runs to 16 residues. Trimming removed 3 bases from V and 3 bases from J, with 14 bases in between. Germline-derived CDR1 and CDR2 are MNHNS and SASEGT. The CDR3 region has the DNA TGTGCCAGCAGTGACGGCAGGGCATACCCTAATGAAAAACTGTTTTTT. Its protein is CASSDGRAYPNEKLFF.

The CDR3 sequence is CASSVGGASAGNTIYF. As DNA, the CDR3 is TGTGCCAGCAGCGTCGGGGGGGCGTCTGCCGGAAACACCATATATTTT. V is TRBV9 and J is TRBJ1-3, with D possibly matching TRBD1 (6 bases). Trimming stripped 2 bases from V and 4 bases from J, with 16 bases between. The CDR3 runs 16 residues. Germline-derived CDR1 and CDR2 are SGDLS and YYNGEE.

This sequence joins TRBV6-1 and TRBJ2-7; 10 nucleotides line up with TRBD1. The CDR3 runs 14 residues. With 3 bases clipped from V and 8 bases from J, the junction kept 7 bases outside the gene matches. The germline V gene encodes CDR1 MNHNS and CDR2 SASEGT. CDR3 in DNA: TGTGCCAGCAGTGAGCGGACAGGGGGTAATAAGCAGTACTTC. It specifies CASSERTGGNKQYF.

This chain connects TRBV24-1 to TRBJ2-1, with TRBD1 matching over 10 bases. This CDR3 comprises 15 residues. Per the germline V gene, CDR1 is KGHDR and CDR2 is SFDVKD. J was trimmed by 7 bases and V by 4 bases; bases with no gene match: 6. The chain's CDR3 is CATSEPGQGSNEQFF. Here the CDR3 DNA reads TGTGCCACCAGTGAACCGGGACAGGGGAGTAATGAGCAGTTCTTC.

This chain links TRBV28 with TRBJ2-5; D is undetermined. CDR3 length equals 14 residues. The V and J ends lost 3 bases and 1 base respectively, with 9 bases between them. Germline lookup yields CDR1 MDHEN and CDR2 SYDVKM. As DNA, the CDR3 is TGTGCCAGCAGTTTTGTAGGAGCCCAAGAGACCCAGTACTTC. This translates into CASSFVGAQETQYF.

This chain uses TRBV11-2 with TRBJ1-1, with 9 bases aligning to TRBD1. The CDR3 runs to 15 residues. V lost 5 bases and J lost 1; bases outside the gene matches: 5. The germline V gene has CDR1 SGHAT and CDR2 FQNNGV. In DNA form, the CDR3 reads TGTGCCAGCAGCATGACAGGGGGGGAGAACACTGAAGCTTTCTTT. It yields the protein CASSMTGGENTEAFF.

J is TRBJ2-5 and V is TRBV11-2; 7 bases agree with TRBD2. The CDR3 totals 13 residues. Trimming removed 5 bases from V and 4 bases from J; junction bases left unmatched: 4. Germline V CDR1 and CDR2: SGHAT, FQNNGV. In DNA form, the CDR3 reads TGTGCCAGCAGCCGACCTAGCGGAGAGACCCAGTACTTC. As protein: CASSRPSGETQYF. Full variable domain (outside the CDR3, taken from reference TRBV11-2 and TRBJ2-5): EAGVAQSPRYKIIEKRQSVAFWCNPISGHATLYWYQQILGQGPKLLIQFQNNGVVDDSQLPKDRFSAERLKGVDSTLKIQPAKLEDSAVYLCASSRPSGETQYFGPGTRLLVL.

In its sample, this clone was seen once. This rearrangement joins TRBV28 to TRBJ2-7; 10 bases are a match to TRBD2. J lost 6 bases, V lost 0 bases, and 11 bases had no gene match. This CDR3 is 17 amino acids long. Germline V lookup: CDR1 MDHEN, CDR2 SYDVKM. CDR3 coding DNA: TGTGCCAGCAGTTTATGGACTCTAGCGGGAGAAACTCTCGAGCAGTACTTC. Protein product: CASSLWTLAGETLEQYF.

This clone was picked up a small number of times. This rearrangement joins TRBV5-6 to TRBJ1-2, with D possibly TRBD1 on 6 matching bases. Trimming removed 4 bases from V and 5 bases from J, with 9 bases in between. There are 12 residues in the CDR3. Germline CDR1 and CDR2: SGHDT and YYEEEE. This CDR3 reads CASSVQGYGYTF. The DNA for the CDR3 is TGTGCCAGCAGCGTGCAGGGGTATGGCTACACCTTC.

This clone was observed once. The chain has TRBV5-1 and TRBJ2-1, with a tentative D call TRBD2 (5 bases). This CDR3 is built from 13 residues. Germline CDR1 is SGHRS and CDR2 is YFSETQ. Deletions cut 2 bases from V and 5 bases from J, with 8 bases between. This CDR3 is CASSFGVNNEQFF. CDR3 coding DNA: TGCGCCAGCAGCTTCGGGGTCAACAATGAGCAGTTCTTC.

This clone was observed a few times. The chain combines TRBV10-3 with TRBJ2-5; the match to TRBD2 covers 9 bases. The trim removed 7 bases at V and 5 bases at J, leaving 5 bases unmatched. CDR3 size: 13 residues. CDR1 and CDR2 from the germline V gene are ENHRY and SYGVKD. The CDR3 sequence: CAIKAGGRETQYF. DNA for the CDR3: TGTGCCATCAAGGCGGGGGGGCGGGAGACCCAGTACTTC.

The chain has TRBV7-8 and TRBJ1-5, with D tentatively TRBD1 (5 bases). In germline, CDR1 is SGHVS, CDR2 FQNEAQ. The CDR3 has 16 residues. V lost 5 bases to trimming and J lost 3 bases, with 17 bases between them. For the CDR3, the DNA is TGTGCCAGCAGCCCCCCACTGACAGTCTCCAATCAGCCCCAGCATTTT. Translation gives CASSPPLTVSNQPQHF.

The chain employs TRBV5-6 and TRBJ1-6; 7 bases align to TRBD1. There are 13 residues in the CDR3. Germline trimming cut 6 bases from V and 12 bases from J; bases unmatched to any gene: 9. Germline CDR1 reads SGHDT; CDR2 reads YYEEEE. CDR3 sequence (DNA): TGTGCCAGCACAAGGACAGGTACGGAACCCCTCCACTTT. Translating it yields CASTRTGTEPLHF.

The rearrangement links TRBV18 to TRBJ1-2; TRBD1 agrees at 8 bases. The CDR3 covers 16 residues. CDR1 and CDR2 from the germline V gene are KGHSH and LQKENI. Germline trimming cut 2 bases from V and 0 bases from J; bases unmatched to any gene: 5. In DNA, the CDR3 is TGTGCCAGCTCACCAACAGGGGGTATTACTAACTATGGCTACACCTTC. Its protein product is CASSPTGGITNYGYTF.

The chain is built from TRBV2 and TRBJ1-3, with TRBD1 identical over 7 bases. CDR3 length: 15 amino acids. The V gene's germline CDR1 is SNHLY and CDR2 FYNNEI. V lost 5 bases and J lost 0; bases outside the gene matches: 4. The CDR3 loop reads CASSLDRVSGNTIYF. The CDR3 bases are TGTGCCAGCAGTTTAGACAGGGTCTCTGGAAACACCATATATTTT.